This T cell receptor beta chain appears in the sequencing data of a study of blood T cells in healthy people across ages. V was clipped by 7 bases and J by 3 bases, with 19 bases between them. The CDR3 consists of 16 residues. Germline V gene data show CDR1 as MNHNY and CDR2 as SVGAGI (reference sequence). General study points: One million T cells yielded diversity estimates that were considered underestimates. Naive CD4+ cells and diversity were both higher in long-lived donors than in aged donors.

The table lists this clonotype with a few counts. Its cognate antigen is unknown. Sample-barcoded 5' priming and a J-beta primer mix drove a second PCR of 7 to 11 cycles. The template-switch adaptor, which had 12 random nucleotides, put a tag on each cDNA molecule. TCRdb re-analysed the 5' RACE reads in MiXCR, keeping a single row per CDR3 protein. The profile shows hundreds of thousands of distinct CDR3 sequences, 22% of them singletons. This sequence originates from a man in his 70s in good health. The sequenced sample was blood. J is TRBJ2-1 and V is TRBV6-6; D is perhaps TRBD1 (7 bases). Here the CDR3 reads CASNAGQIQDYNEQFF. In DNA form, the CDR3 reads TGTGCCAGCAACGCGGGACAGATACAGGACTACAATGAGCAGTTCTTC.